This record covers a single T cell receptor (beta chain). The CDR3 length is 13 residues. V dropped 2 bases and J dropped 6 bases, with 5 bases sitting between them. Germline CDR1 and CDR2: SGHAT and FQNNGV. The data stem from a study of T cell changes during pregnancy in multiple sclerosis. Assay: immunoSEQ multiplex PCR; the TCRdb copy retains only in-frame clones and omits some. The sample holds 35,000 to 45,000 clones, 91% seen once. The origin of this receptor is a female donor in good health, enrolled as a control in a pregnancy study. This specimen consisted of CD4+ T cells from peripheral blood mononuclear cells, obtained after pregnancy. This chain joins TRBV11-2 and TRBJ1-6; the D is unclear. CDR3 region: CASSLSVNSPLHF. The CDR3 DNA follows: TGTGCCAGCAGCTTATCCGTTAATTCACCCCTCCACTTT.